The next 31 T cell receptor beta chains were all read from a single sample in a study of blood T cell repertoires in COVID-19. Assay used: immunoSEQ multiplex PCR; TCRdb lists only in-frame clones, some missing. The sample consists of over 95,000 clones, 75% to 85% of them appearing once. The sequenced sample consisted of peripheral blood. Receptors originate from a human donor in a cohort sampled during active COVID-19.

The rearrangement joins TRBV13 to TRBJ2-4; TRBD2 matches 8 bases. This CDR3 is 18 amino acids long. Germline V gene lookup returns CDR1 PRHDT and CDR2 FYEKMQ (reference sequence). The trim removed 5 bases at V and 0 bases at J, leaving 12 bases unmatched. The CDR3 sequence is CASSATGLAQLAKNIQYF. CDR3 nucleotide sequence: TGTGCCAGCAGCGCGACAGGACTAGCCCAACTAGCCAAAAACATTCAGTACTTC. The complete variable domain, with remaining parts taken from reference TRBV13 and TRBJ2-4, reads AAGVIQSPRHLIKEKRETATLKCYPIPRHDTVYWYQQGPGQDPQFLISFYEKMQSDKGSIPDRFSAQQFSDYHSELNMSSLELGDSALYFCASSATGLAQLAKNIQYFGAGTRLSVL.

CDR3 loop: CASSQDRSGETYEQYF. CDR3 sequence (DNA): TGTGCCAGCAGCCAAGATCGTAGCGGGGAAACCTACGAGCAGTACTTC. J is TRBJ2-7 and V is TRBV4-2, with TRBD2 matching over 8 bases. J gave up 2 bases and V 0 bases, and 6 bases lay outside the gene matches. The CDR3 has 16 amino acids. Per germline, CDR1 LGHNA and CDR2 YNFKEQ.

This clone occurred a few times. The V call is TRBV7-3, the J call TRBJ2-7; 7 nucleotides align to TRBD1. The CDR3 is made up of 15 amino acids. J gave up 4 bases and V 1 base, and 7 bases lay outside the gene matches. Germline V gene lookup returns CDR1 SGHTA and CDR2 FQGTGA. The CDR3, as DNA: TGTGCCAGCAGCTTAATAGCCGGGACAGAGTACGAGCAGTACTTC. It encodes CASSLIAGTEYEQYF. Full variable domain (remainder filled in from reference TRBV7-3 and TRBJ2-7): GAGVSQTPSNKVTEKGKYVELRCDPISGHTALYWYRQSLGQGPEFLIYFQGTGAADDSGLPNDRFFAVRPEGSVSTLKIQRTERGDSAVYLCASSLIAGTEYEQYFGPGTRLTVT.

The chain carries TRBV6-2 or TRBV6-3 and TRBJ2-2; D is unclear. This CDR3 contains 17 residues. V gave up 6 bases and J gave up 0 bases, with 17 bases separating them. Per germline, CDR1 MNHEY and CDR2 SVGEGT. CDR3 amino acids: CASSRSQARANTGELFF. The DNA of the CDR3 is TGTGCCAGCAGCCGATCCCAGGCCCGCGCGAACACCGGGGAGCTGTTTTTT.

This clone was seen only once. J is TRBJ1-1 and V is TRBV6-5; TRBD1 might be the D (6 bases). This CDR3 has 14 amino acids. V dropped 3 bases and J dropped 1 base, with 9 bases sitting between them. CDR1 MNHEY and CDR2 SVGAGI come from the germline V gene. As DNA, the CDR3 is TGTGCCAGCAGTTATAGAGGGGGGAACACTGAAGCTTTCTTT. It translates to CASSYRGGNTEAFF.

The V and J genes are TRBV6-5 and TRBJ2-5, with a possible D match to TRBD2 (7 bases). The CDR3 is 15 residues long. Trimming removed 4 bases at V and 4 bases at J, with 16 bases between. CDR1 and CDR2 (germline): MNHEY, SVGAGI. The CDR3 loop is CASSSRGGASETQYF. The CDR3 nucleotides read TGTGCCAGCAGTTCAAGAGGGGGGGCCTCAGAGACCCAGTACTTC.

The V gene is TRBV24-1, the J gene TRBJ1-2, with TRBD1 matching 7 bases. The junction had 8 bases not matched to a gene; V was cut back by 1 base and J by 13 bases. The germline V gene encodes CDR1 KGHDR and CDR2 SFDVKD. The CDR3 spans 13 residues. The CDR3 sequence: CATSDLGGQPFTF. CDR3 nucleotides: TGTGCCACCAGTGATTTAGGGGGACAGCCCTTCACCTTC.

CDR3 coding DNA: TGTGCCAGCAGTTTATGGGCCCCAGGGTCTTACAATGAGCAGTTCTTC. It specifies CASSLWAPGSYNEQFF. V is TRBV28 and J is TRBJ2-1; tentatively, D is TRBD1 (5 bases). The CDR3 covers 16 residues. Trimming left V 0 bases short and J 4 bases short, with 13 bases between. CDR1 MDHEN and CDR2 SYDVKM come from the germline V gene.

The chain uses TRBV6-2 or TRBV6-3 and TRBJ2-7, with TRBD2 identical over 13 bases. Germline CDR1 MNHEY, CDR2 SVGEGT. Unmatched junction bases numbered 18, after V lost 6 bases and J lost 4 bases. The CDR3 sequence is 19 residues long. The CDR3 DNA reads as TGTGCCAGCAGCTATAATGAACTAGCGGGAGGGCCGGTCATTTACGAGCAGTACTTC. This sequence encodes CASSYNELAGGPVIYEQYF.

The V call is TRBV7-2, the J call TRBJ1-1; D ambiguous. CDR1 and CDR2 from the germline V gene are SGHTA and FQGNSA. V lost 4 bases and J 1 base, leaving 13 bases between the germline ends. The CDR3 is made up of 15 amino acids. CDR3 sequence (DNA): TGTGCCAGCAGCTACCATACGAGCGGGAACACTGAAGCTTTCTTT. It yields the protein CASSYHTSGNTEAFF. The whole variable domain, remainder taken from reference TRBV7-2 and TRBJ1-1, is GAGVSQSPSNKVTEKGKDVELRCDPISGHTALYWYRQSLGQGLEFLIYFQGNSAPDKSGLPSDRFSAERTGGSVSTLTIQRTQQEDSAVYLCASSYHTSGNTEAFFGQGTRLTVV.

This clone was observed a handful of times. The chain employs TRBV13 and TRBJ2-7; D is undetermined. V was shortened by 3 bases and J by 2 bases, with 8 bases between the two germline ends. Germline-derived CDR1 and CDR2 are PRHDT and FYEKMQ (reference sequence). This CDR3 region has 13 residues. The DNA for the CDR3 is TGTGCCAGCAGCTTGGGCAGGACCTACGAGCAGTACTTC. Amino acids: CASSLGRTYEQYF.

This rearrangement joins TRBV5-4 to TRBJ1-1; 8 bases align to TRBD1. CDR3 length: 15 residues. The V gene end was trimmed by 3 bases and the J gene end by 0 bases; junction bases not matched to a gene: 4. Per germline, CDR1 SGHNT and CDR2 YYREEE (reference sequence). CDR3 DNA: TGTGCCAGCAGCTCCCGACAGGGGATGAACACTGAAGCTTTCTTT. This gives the protein CASSSRQGMNTEAFF.

This clone occurred once. The chain recombines TRBV5-4 with TRBJ2-1; 9 positions agree with TRBD1. There are 16 residues in the CDR3. V shed 0 bases, J shed 9 bases, and the junction held 10 bases outside the gene matches. In germline, CDR1 is SGHNT, CDR2 YYREEE (reference sequence). This CDR3 reads CASSLGGQGINSEQFF. CDR3 in DNA: TGTGCCAGCAGCTTGGGGGGACAGGGAATTAACAGTGAGCAGTTCTTC.

The chain couples TRBV6-5 to TRBJ1-1; 9 bases map to TRBD1. The V gene end was trimmed by 4 bases and the J gene end by 1 base; junction bases not matched to a gene: 7. The CDR3 extends over 16 amino acids. CDR1 is MNHEY and CDR2 is SVGAGI in the germline V gene. CDR3: CASSSDRGTKNTEAFF. CDR3 sequence (DNA): TGTGCCAGCAGTTCCGACAGGGGGACTAAGAACACTGAAGCTTTCTTT.

The chain is built from TRBV5-1 and TRBJ1-6; 9 positions agree with TRBD1. Losses at the gene ends were 4 bases for V and 2 bases for J; bases not matched to a gene: 4. This CDR3 comprises 16 residues. Germline V lookup: CDR1 SGHRS, CDR2 YFSETQ. The CDR3 loop is CASSSGQGPYNSPLHF. The CDR3 bases are TGCGCCAGCAGCAGCGGACAGGGGCCCTATAATTCACCCCTCCACTTT.

The chain links TRBV7-8 to TRBJ1-1; TRBD1 is a possible D gene (6 bases). The CDR3 covers 16 residues. The germline CDR1 and CDR2 sequences are SGHVS and FQNEAQ. V lost 5 bases and J lost 1, with 17 bases in between. The CDR3 region is CASSLGGPRANTEAFF. DNA for the CDR3: TGTGCCAGCAGCCTAGGGGGGCCCAGGGCGAACACTGAAGCTTTCTTT.

The chain carries TRBV7-9 and TRBJ1-1; 7 bases align to TRBD1. J gave up 5 bases and V 5 bases, and 5 bases lay outside the gene matches. Germline loops: CDR1 SEHNR, CDR2 FQNEAQ (reference sequence). There are 13 residues in the CDR3. CDR3 nucleotide sequence: TGTGCCAGCAGCCGGGGACAGATGACTGAAGCTTTCTTT. It specifies CASSRGQMTEAFF. Complete variable domain (other parts from reference TRBV7-9 and TRBJ1-1): DTGVSQNPRHKITKRGQNVTFRCDPISEHNRLYWYRQTLGQGPEFLTYFQNEAQLEKSRLLSDRFSAERPKGSFSTLEIQRTEQGDSAMYLCASSRGQMTEAFFGQGTRLTVV.

The chain is built from TRBV27 and TRBJ1-5, with 10 positions matching TRBD1. The germline V gene encodes CDR1 MNHEY and CDR2 SMNVEV (reference sequence). The CDR3 covers 14 residues. After removal of 8 bases from V and 6 bases from J, the junction contained 7 bases not matched to a gene. In nucleotides, the CDR3 is TGTGCCAGCGCTAGACAGGGGGCCGGTCAGCCCCAGCATTTT. Its protein is CASARQGAGQPQHF.

The CDR3 here is CASRAGGHNEQFF. Written as DNA, the CDR3 is TGTGCCAGCAGAGCGGGGGGGCACAATGAGCAGTTCTTC. The V gene is TRBV27, the J gene TRBJ2-1, with 10 bases that match TRBD2. Trimming took 6 bases from V and 5 from J; bases not matched to a gene: 1. The CDR3 contains 13 residues. CDR1 is MNHEY, CDR2 SMNVEV, per germline (reference sequence).

The chain links TRBV28 to TRBJ2-1; TRBD1 matches 9 bases. Germline V CDR1 and CDR2: MDHEN, SYDVKM. The CDR3 is 15 amino acids. After removal of 5 bases from V and 8 bases from J, the junction contained 10 bases not matched to a gene. For the CDR3, the DNA is TGTGCCAGCAGTCTCCGGGACAGGGCTAGGGATGAGCAGTTCTTC. Its translation is CASSLRDRARDEQFF.

The chain couples TRBV6-5 to TRBJ2-2; a possible D gene is TRBD2 (6 bases). Germline CDR1 MNHEY, CDR2 SVGAGI. This CDR3 spans 15 amino acids. V gave up 8 bases and J gave up 0 bases, with 13 bases separating them. For the CDR3, the DNA is TGTGCCAGCGGAGGAGGGCAGTCGAACACCGGGGAGCTGTTTTTT. Its translation is CASGGGQSNTGELFF.

The V gene is TRBV6-5, the J gene TRBJ1-1; 9 bases match TRBD1. This CDR3 comprises 13 residues. With 4 bases clipped from V and 11 bases from J, the junction kept 8 bases outside the gene matches. CDR1 MNHEY and CDR2 SVGAGI come from the germline V gene. Here the CDR3 DNA reads TGTGCCAGCAGTTTCCCCGGGACAGGGTACGCTTTCTTT. This encodes CASSFPGTGYAFF.

The V gene is TRBV29-1, the J gene TRBJ2-1; D is possibly TRBD1 (6 bases). Germline values: CDR1 SQVTM, CDR2 ANQGSEA. Trimming removed 5 bases at V and 9 bases at J, with 14 bases between. The CDR3 is 12 residues long. The CDR3 sequence: CSVPQGLSEQFF. The DNA of the CDR3 is TGCAGCGTTCCACAGGGTTTATCTGAGCAGTTCTTC.

The CDR3 DNA reads as TGTGCCAGCAGTTTCACGGAGTACAACAATGAGCAGTTCTTC. Translated, it gives CASSFTEYNNEQFF. The chain carries TRBV6-5 and TRBJ2-1; D uncertain. With 4 bases removed from V and 5 bases from J, the gap between germline ends came to 12 bases. CDR1 and CDR2 (germline): MNHEY, SVGAGI. The CDR3 is 14 residues long.

The chain employs TRBV6-6 and TRBJ1-2, with 8 nucleotides matching TRBD1. The germline gives CDR1 MNHNY, CDR2 SVGAGI (reference sequence). Trimming took 7 bases from V and 3 from J; bases not matched to a gene: 4. The CDR3 consists of 13 residues. Here the CDR3 reads CASTPTGDYGYTF. CDR3 bases: TGTGCCAGCACCCCGACAGGGGACTATGGCTACACCTTC.

The chain joins TRBV7-2 to TRBJ2-5; 8 bases fit TRBD2. The CDR3 is 15 residues long. J gave up 5 bases and V 0 bases, and 5 bases lay outside the gene matches. Germline lookup yields CDR1 SGHTA and CDR2 FQGNSA. The CDR3 region has the DNA TGTGCCAGCAGCTTAGCGCGGGGGGTAGAGGAGACCCAGTACTTC. Translated, it gives CASSLARGVEETQYF.

In its sample, this clone was seen once. The chain has TRBV5-1 and TRBJ2-3, with D unclear. With 0 bases removed from V and 3 bases from J, the gap between germline ends came to 5 bases. CDR1 and CDR2 from the germline V gene are SGHRS and YFSETQ. This CDR3 comprises 13 residues. The CDR3 protein is CASSLESTDTQYF. The CDR3 DNA follows: TGCGCCAGCAGCTTGGAATCGACAGATACGCAGTATTTT.

The rearrangement joins TRBV28 to TRBJ2-7; D call uncertain. The CDR3 has 12 amino acids. Germline loops: CDR1 MDHEN, CDR2 SYDVKM. V was cut by 4 bases and J by 3 bases, with 7 bases left in between. CDR3 coding DNA: TGTGCCAGCAGTTCCTCTATCTACGAGCAGTACTTC. Translating it yields CASSSSIYEQYF.

V and J are TRBV4-2 and TRBJ1-6; D is uncertain. V shed 0 bases and J shed 0 bases, with 15 bases lying between them. The CDR3 covers 19 residues. Germline V gene sequence: CDR1 LGHNA, CDR2 YNFKEQ. CDR3 bases: TGTGCCAGCAGCCAAGATTCGATGGAGGAGAGCTCCTATAATTCACCCCTCCACTTT. Residues: CASSQDSMEESSYNSPLHF.

This clone was seen only a few times. This chain connects TRBV5-1 to TRBJ1-6; TRBD1 matches 8 bases. J lost 6 bases, V lost 1 base, and 9 bases had no gene match. Germline-derived CDR1 and CDR2 are SGHRS and YFSETQ. The CDR3 is 17 amino acids. Written as DNA, the CDR3 is TGCGCCAGCAGCTTGCGAGGCCAGGGGGCCGGTAATTCACCCCTCCACTTT. Amino acid sequence: CASSLRGQGAGNSPLHF. The full variable domain, with the rest looked up from reference TRBV5-1 and TRBJ1-6, is KAGVTQTPRYLIKTRGQQVTLSCSPISGHRSVSWYQQTPGQGLQFLFEYFSETQRNKGNFPGRFSGRQFSNSRSEMNVSTLELGDSALYLCASSLRGQGAGNSPLHFGNGTRLTVT.

The V and J genes are TRBV27 and TRBJ1-2, with 8 bases identical to TRBD1. This CDR3 spans 14 amino acids. Trimming cost V 5 bases and J 4 bases; bases outside gene matches: 6. Per the germline V gene, CDR1 is MNHEY and CDR2 is SMNVEV (reference sequence). The CDR3 region has the DNA TGTGCCAGCAGTCCAACGGGACAGGTCTATGGCTACACCTTC. This encodes CASSPTGQVYGYTF.